A single sample is the source of the 17 T cell receptor beta chains below, sequenced in a study of blood T cell repertoires in COVID-19. TCRdb keeps only in-frame clones here, not all; method: immunoSEQ multiplex PCR. The data show roughly 120,000 clones, 70% to 90% seen once. Sequencing was carried out using peripheral blood. Source of these receptors: a human donor in a cohort sampled during active COVID-19.

This clone has a single count. The chain links TRBV7-9 to TRBJ2-1; TRBD2 agrees at 9 bases. Per the germline V gene, CDR1 is SEHNR and CDR2 is FQNEAQ (reference sequence). CDR3 length: 17 amino acids. The trim removed 0 bases at V and 9 bases at J, leaving 12 bases unmatched. CDR3 bases: TGTGCCAGCAGCTTAGCGGGTAGGTCTAGCGGGAAGATTGAGCAGTTCTTC. It yields the protein CASSLAGRSSGKIEQFF.

The chain recombines TRBV5-4 with TRBJ2-7; D remains ambiguous. Germline V gene sequence: CDR1 SGHNT, CDR2 YYREEE (reference sequence). The length of the CDR3 is 13 residues. The V end was cut by 0 bases, the J end by 0 bases, with 4 bases between. Written as DNA, the CDR3 is TGTGCCAGCAGCTTGGTGAGCTCCTACGAGCAGTACTTC. Amino acid sequence: CASSLVSSYEQYF.

The chain recombines TRBV4-2 with TRBJ2-3; weak D call: TRBD2 (5 bases). Germline loops: CDR1 LGHNA, CDR2 YNFKEQ. Trimming removed 0 bases from V and 0 bases from J, with 19 bases in between. The CDR3 is made up of 19 amino acids. The CDR3 protein is CASSQDEASFRSSTDTQYF. CDR3 bases: TGTGCCAGCAGCCAAGATGAGGCTAGCTTTCGTTCTAGCACAGATACGCAGTATTTT.

V and J are TRBV28 and TRBJ2-7; D possibly corresponds to TRBD2 (5 bases). CDR1 is MDHEN and CDR2 is SYDVKM in the germline V gene. CDR3 length: 12 residues. The germline V and J ends were trimmed by 2 bases and 9 bases, with 11 bases remaining between them. In DNA form, the CDR3 reads TGTGCCAGCAGTTTAGCAGCGAGGGTGCAGTACTTC. It specifies CASSLAARVQYF.

The genes are TRBV12-3 or TRBV12-4 and TRBJ2-7, with TRBD2 identical over 8 bases. V was pared by 3 bases and J by 12 bases, with 10 bases of the junction left unmatched. The CDR3 consists of 13 residues. The CDR3 region is CASSFGRAGGRYF. The CDR3 DNA is TGTGCCAGCAGTTTTGGGAGGGCGGGGGGACGGTACTTC.

V gene TRBV2 combines with J gene TRBJ2-7; TRBD2 matches at 9 bases. The CDR3 length is 14 residues. The germline V gene encodes CDR1 SNHLY and CDR2 FYNNEI. V shed 8 bases and J 5 bases; nucleotides not matched to a gene: 10. The CDR3 is CASLRLAGAHEQYF. In DNA form, the CDR3 reads TGTGCCAGCCTAAGATTAGCGGGAGCCCACGAGCAGTACTTC.

The V call is TRBV6-4, the J call TRBJ1-5, with D maybe TRBD1 (6 bases). V dropped 2 bases and J dropped 7 bases, with 21 bases sitting between them. The CDR3 runs 17 residues. Germline V lookup: CDR1 MRHNA, CDR2 SNTAGT. Written as DNA, the CDR3 is TGTGCCAGCAGTGACGAGTGGGGGCGAGTTCGGAGACAGCCCCAGCATTTT. Its protein is CASSDEWGRVRRQPQHF.

This chain connects TRBV6-5 to TRBJ1-5, with 9 bases fitting TRBD1. This CDR3 has 14 amino acids. CDR1 MNHEY and CDR2 SVGAGI come from the germline V gene. Trimming removed 6 bases from V and 6 bases from J; junction bases left unmatched: 6. CDR3 sequence (DNA): TGTGCCAGCAGCCCACGACAGGGGGTTCAGCCCCAGCATTTT. It is translated as CASSPRQGVQPQHF.

This clone was counted a single time. The chain has TRBV10-3 and TRBJ1-3, with D unresolved. Deletions cut 10 bases from V and 4 bases from J, with 14 bases between. Germline V gene sequence: CDR1 ENHRY, CDR2 SYGVKD. The CDR3 loop spans 13 amino acids. CDR3 region: CATKFGPGNTIYF. In nucleotides, the CDR3 is TGTGCCACCAAATTTGGGCCAGGAAACACCATATATTTT.

The chain carries TRBV27 and TRBJ1-1, with a possible D match to TRBD1 (6 bases). The CDR3 covers 16 residues. V shed 6 bases and J shed 1 base, with 18 bases lying between them. CDR1 is MNHEY and CDR2 is SMNVEV in the germline V gene (reference sequence). CDR3 amino acids: CASSPTLGQPNTEAFF. In DNA, the CDR3 is TGTGCCAGCAGCCCGACACTGGGACAACCGAACACTGAAGCTTTCTTT.

V usage is TRBV7-2 and J usage is TRBJ1-3; D is ambiguous. The CDR3 has 15 residues. Trimming removed 5 bases from V and 0 bases from J, with 11 bases in between. The V gene's germline CDR1 is SGHTA and CDR2 FQGNSA. The CDR3 DNA is TGTGCCAGCAGCCACCCGGGGAGCTCTGGAAACACCATATATTTT. Its translation is CASSHPGSSGNTIYF.

V gene TRBV4-3 combines with J gene TRBJ2-7; 13 bases are shared with TRBD2. This CDR3 is built from 16 residues. Trimming cost V 3 bases and J 5 bases; bases outside gene matches: 7. Germline CDR1 and CDR2: LGHNA and YSLEER. DNA for the CDR3: TGCGCCAGCAGCCAGGGTGGACTAGCGGGAGTTCACGAGCAGTACTTC. It yields the protein CASSQGGLAGVHEQYF.

This chain uses TRBV5-6 with TRBJ2-7; D might be TRBD2 (5 bases). The V end lost 3 bases, the J end lost 3 bases, and 16 bases lay between the germline ends. Germline CDR1 reads SGHDT; CDR2 reads YYEEEE. The CDR3 is 15 amino acids. The CDR3 DNA reads TGTGCCAGCAGCTATTCGGGCAGGCGGGTCTACGAGCAGTACTTC. This codes for CASSYSGRRVYEQYF. The full variable domain, completed using reference TRBV5-6 and TRBJ2-7, is DAGVTQSPTHLIKTRGQQVTLRCSPKSGHDTVSWYQQALGQGPQFIFQYYEEEERQRGNFPDRFSGHQFPNYSSELNVNALLLGDSALYLCASSYSGRRVYEQYFGPGTRLTVT.

The chain is built from TRBV6-5 and TRBJ1-1, with 8 nucleotides matching TRBD1. CDR1 is MNHEY, CDR2 SVGAGI, per germline. The J segment lost 7 bases and the V segment lost 8 bases, leaving 9 bases of the junction unmatched. The length of the CDR3 is 13 residues. The CDR3 region is CASALSGGDEAFF. CDR3 bases: TGTGCCAGCGCTCTATCAGGGGGCGATGAAGCTTTCTTT.

CDR3 sequence (DNA): TGCGCCAGCAGCCGCCTCAGTGATGGGACAGTTCTCTCTGGAAACACCATATATTTT. This gives the protein CASSRLSDGTVLSGNTIYF. The chain uses TRBV4-1 and TRBJ1-3; TRBD1 aligns across 7 bases. Germline loops: CDR1 MGHRA, CDR2 YSYEKL. The junction had 15 bases not matched to a gene; V was cut back by 4 bases and J by 0 bases. This CDR3 has 19 amino acids.

This clone has just one count. This chain connects TRBV14 to TRBJ2-5, with no clear D. V lost 1 base to trimming and J lost 5 bases, with 14 bases between them. In germline, CDR1 is SGHDN, CDR2 FVKESK. CDR3 length: 15 residues. CDR3 amino acids: CASSQGLYSEETQYF. The DNA for the CDR3 is TGTGCCAGCAGCCAAGGTCTGTACTCCGAGGAGACCCAGTACTTC.

This chain connects TRBV3-1 (or the pseudogene TRBV3-2) to TRBJ2-5; possibly TRBD1 for D (5 bases). V was shortened by 1 base and J by 5 bases, with 5 bases between the two germline ends. The length of the CDR3 is 12 residues. CDR1 is LGHDT and CDR2 is YNNKEL in the germline V gene (reference sequence). The chain's CDR3 is CASSQAGETQYF. The CDR3 region has the DNA TGTGCCAGCAGCCAAGCAGGGGAGACCCAGTACTTC.